One sample yielded the 3 T cell receptor beta chains listed below, sequenced in a study of blood T cell repertoires in COVID-19. Sequenced by immunoSEQ multiplex PCR; TCRdb stores in-frame clones only, minus some. The sample yields tens of thousands of clones, around 82% seen once. Sequencing used peripheral blood. All receptors come from a man between 45 and 60 years old with active COVID-19.

The chain is built from TRBV28 and TRBJ1-2; 8 positions agree with TRBD1. The CDR3 is 13 residues long. Trimming removed 7 bases from V and 7 bases from J; junction bases left unmatched: 8. From germline, CDR1 is MDHEN and CDR2 SYDVKM. CDR3 nucleotide sequence: TGTGCCAGCACCGCGGACAGGGAGGGTGGCTACACCTTC. Translated: CASTADREGGYTF.

Note on this clone: Other DNA sequences in this sample translate to the same CDR3. The V and J genes are TRBV18 and TRBJ1-5; D possibly corresponds to TRBD1 (5 bases). Germline lookup yields CDR1 KGHSH and CDR2 LQKENI. The CDR3 has 15 amino acids. Between the trimmed V and J ends, which lost 3 bases and 5 bases, there was a span of 14 bases. DNA for the CDR3: TGTGCCAGCTCACCGTCCGGGGGATTAGATCAGCCCCAGCATTTT. Its translation: CASSPSGGLDQPQHF. Full variable domain (outside the CDR3, taken from reference TRBV18 and TRBJ1-5): NAGVMQNPRHLVRRRGQEARLRCSPMKGHSHVYWYRQLPEEGLKFMVYLQKENIIDESGMPKERFSAEFPKEGPSILRIQQVVRGDSAAYFCASSPSGGLDQPQHFGDGTRLSIL.

The rearrangement joins TRBV19 to TRBJ1-3; TRBD1 matches at 9 bases. With 7 bases clipped from V and 7 bases from J, the junction kept 8 bases outside the gene matches. Looked up from germline, CDR1 is LNHDA and CDR2 is SQIVND (reference sequence). The CDR3 is 14 residues long. The DNA for the CDR3 is TGTGCCAGTACCCGAACAGGGGGCTTCAACACCATATATTTT. This translates into CASTRTGGFNTIYF.